Reported below is one T cell receptor beta chain. Its antigen is unidentified. This sample stems from a study of OX40 agonist ivuxolimab in advanced cancers. Study-wide background: Two cutaneous melanoma patients and one hepatocellular carcinoma patient, three in all, had partial responses.

The CDR3 loop spans 13 amino acids. The germline V and J ends were trimmed by 5 bases and 13 bases, with 17 bases remaining between them. Per germline, CDR1 MDHEN and CDR2 SYDVKM. Regarding the study as a whole: Compared with CD4+, CD8+ T cells on average had more expanded clones. Individuals who were partial responders at 0.1-3.0 mg/kg had clonal expansion that ranked among the lowest.

Clones were read by immunoSEQ multiplex PCR, and TCRdb kept only the in-frame ones, dropping some. The data hold tens of thousands of clones, with about 85% observed a single time. Peripheral blood came from all dose cohorts at three timepoints. The source is an adult with an advanced solid tumor such as melanoma, head and neck, liver or kidney cancer. The source material was CD4+ or CD8+ T cells sorted from blood, sampled in a trial of the OX40 agonist ivuxolimab. This chain joins TRBV28 and TRBJ1-4; no firm D call. CDR3 in amino acids: CASSLVDAATLFF. CDR3 in DNA: TGTGCCAGCAGTCTGGTGGACGCCGCGACACTGTTTTTT.